This T cell receptor beta chain was sequenced during a study of blood T cell repertoires in COVID-19. V shed 6 bases and J shed 3 bases, with 12 bases lying between them. Germline V gene sequence: CDR1 MDHEN, CDR2 SYDVKM. The CDR3 consists of 13 residues. Libraries were prepared by immunoSEQ multiplex PCR; TCRdb keeps only in-frame clonotypes and omits some of them. Among 430,000 or so clones listed, around nine tenths were seen once. This receptor was identified in a woman aged 40 to 50 who had recovered from COVID-19. The specimen was PBMCs or T cells enriched from blood (not recorded which). V usage is TRBV28 and J usage is TRBJ2-7; D is unclear. The CDR3 DNA is TGTGCCAGCAGCCCCCCTCGGGTCTACGAGCAGTACTTC. This translates into CASSPPRVYEQYF.